Sequencing of this TCR beta chain was carried out in a study of cytomegalovirus exposure and HLA in healthy donors. Notes on the study in general: Highly shared sequence variants in one cluster were likely a sequencing artifact. Usually a TCR sequence was rare, but some public TCRs were found in many donors.

Losses at the gene ends were 4 bases for V and 9 bases for J; bases not matched to a gene: 7. This CDR3 spans 14 amino acids. CDR1 SNHLY and CDR2 FYNNEI come from the germline V gene. The PCR ran on 60 Vbeta and 13 Jbeta primers. Here immunoSEQ multiplex PCR was the method, and the copy in TCRdb shows in-frame clones only, minus some. The sample lists approximately 150,000 clones; 70% were seen once. As to this clone: Antigen specificity is unknown.

The J gene is TRBJ2-1, the V gene TRBV2; 9 bases align to TRBD1. Sequenced input: PBMCs. The clonotype originates from a man younger than 35 in good health and CMV-seropositive. The CDR3: CASSGPGQGSEQFF. The CDR3 coding sequence is TGTGCCAGCAGTGGACCGGGACAGGGAAGTGAGCAGTTCTTC. The full variable domain, its missing parts supplied by reference TRBV2 and TRBJ2-1, is EPEVTQTPSHQVTQMGQEVILRCVPISNHLYFYWYRQILGQKVEFLVSFYNNEISEKSEIFDDQFSVERPDGSNFTLKIRSTKLEDSAMYFCASSGPGQGSEQFFGPGTRLTVL.